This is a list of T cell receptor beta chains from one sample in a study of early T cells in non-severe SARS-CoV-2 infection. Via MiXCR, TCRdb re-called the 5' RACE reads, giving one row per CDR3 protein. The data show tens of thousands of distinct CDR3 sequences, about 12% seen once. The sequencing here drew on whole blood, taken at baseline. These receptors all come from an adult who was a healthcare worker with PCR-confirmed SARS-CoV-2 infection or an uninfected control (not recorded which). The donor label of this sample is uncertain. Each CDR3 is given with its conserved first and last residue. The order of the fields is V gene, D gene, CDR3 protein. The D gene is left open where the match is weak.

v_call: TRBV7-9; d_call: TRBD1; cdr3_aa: CASSPGQSLRGELFF
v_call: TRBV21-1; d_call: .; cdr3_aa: CASSGVAAMPGLAKNIQYF
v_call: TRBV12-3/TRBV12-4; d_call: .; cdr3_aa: CASSLGGGNGYTF
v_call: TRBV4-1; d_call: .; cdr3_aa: CASSQDKGKNSPLHF
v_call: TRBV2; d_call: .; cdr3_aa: CASGENEQFF
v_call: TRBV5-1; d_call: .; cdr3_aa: CASSLGRTTGELFF
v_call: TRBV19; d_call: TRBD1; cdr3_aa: CASSAWDRGNTGELFF
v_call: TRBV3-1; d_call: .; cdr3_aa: CASSQDAGGRTDTQYF
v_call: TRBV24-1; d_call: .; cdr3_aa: CATSDSGGRETQYF
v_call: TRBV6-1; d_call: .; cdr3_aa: CASSEQGLAAGELFF
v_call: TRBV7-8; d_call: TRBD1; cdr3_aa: CASSQRDRAVVGNIQYF
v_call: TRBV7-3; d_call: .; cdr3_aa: CASSLGRLGGKETQYF
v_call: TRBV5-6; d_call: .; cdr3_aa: CASSTGGVGSRQPQHF
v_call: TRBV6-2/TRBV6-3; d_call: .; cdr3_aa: CASTGSGQPQHF